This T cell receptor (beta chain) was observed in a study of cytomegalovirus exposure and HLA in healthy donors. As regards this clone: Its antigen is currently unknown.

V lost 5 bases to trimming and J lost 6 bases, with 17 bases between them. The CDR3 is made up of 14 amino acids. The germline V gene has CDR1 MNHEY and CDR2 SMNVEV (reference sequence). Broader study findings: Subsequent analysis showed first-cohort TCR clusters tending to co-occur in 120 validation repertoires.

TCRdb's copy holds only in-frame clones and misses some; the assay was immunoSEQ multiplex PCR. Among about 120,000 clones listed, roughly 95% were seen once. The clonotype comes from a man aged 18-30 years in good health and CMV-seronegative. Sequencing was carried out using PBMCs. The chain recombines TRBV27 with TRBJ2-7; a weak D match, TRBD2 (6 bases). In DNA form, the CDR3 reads TGTGCCAGCAGTCGACTAGAGAGAATAGGCGAGCAGTACTTC. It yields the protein CASSRLERIGEQYF.